The 25 T cell receptor beta chains presented below share a single source sample, sequenced in a study of blood T cell repertoires in COVID-19 (TCRdb year 2020). The library was built by means of the immunoSEQ multiplex PCR assay. As stored in TCRdb, this immuneACCESS dataset retains in-frame rearrangements with V and J assigned. A fraction of the clones does not appear; measured against another copy, unresolved V genes explain less than half of the discrepancy, and the remainder lacks a known reason. The sample includes approximately 250,000 clones, with roughly nine tenths observed a single time. The ten top clones hold about 8.8% of the sample. Input material: peripheral blood. The source is a man aged 35 to 55 with active or convalescent COVID-19.

J is TRBJ2-5 and V is TRBV11-2; D is ambiguous. Trimming pared 0 bases from V and 2 bases from J, leaving 7 bases between. The CDR3 sequence is 14 residues long. Germline CDR1 SGHAT, CDR2 FQNNGV. CDR3 residues: CASSLDLSQETQYF. The DNA for the CDR3 is TGTGCCAGCAGCTTAGATCTTTCGCAAGAGACCCAGTACTTC.

This clone has only one observation. The rearrangement joins TRBV3-1 (or the pseudogene TRBV3-2) to TRBJ2-7; D gene unclear. Germline V gives CDR1 LGHDT, CDR2 YNNKEL (reference sequence). CDR3 length: 18 amino acids. Trimming stripped 0 bases from V and 7 bases from J, with 25 bases between. The CDR3 is CASSQEIPPPGPWWEQYF. The DNA for the CDR3 is TGTGCCAGCAGCCAAGAAATCCCCCCGCCAGGCCCCTGGTGGGAGCAGTACTTC.

The CDR3: CASSISGTSGDTQYF. The CDR3 DNA is TGTGCCAGTAGTATATCGGGGACTAGCGGGGATACGCAGTATTTT. The chain has TRBV19 and TRBJ2-3, with 12 nucleotides matching TRBD2. CDR1 is LNHDA and CDR2 is SQIVND in the germline V gene (reference sequence). The V segment lost 2 bases and the J segment 6 bases; nucleotides outside the gene matches: 3. This CDR3 is built from 15 residues.

This clone has a single count. The chain combines TRBV12-3 or TRBV12-4 with TRBJ2-7; 7 bases fit TRBD1. The CDR3 loop spans 13 amino acids. Trimming took 7 bases from V and 4 from J; bases not matched to a gene: 7. The CDR3 loop is CASNTGASYEQYF. The CDR3 nucleotides are TGTGCCAGCAATACAGGGGCGTCGTACGAGCAGTACTTC.

The genes are TRBV28 and TRBJ2-5, with TRBD1 as a possible D gene (6 bases). V was trimmed by 4 bases and J by 0 bases, leaving 6 bases between them. Germline V gene sequence: CDR1 MDHEN, CDR2 SYDVKM. This CDR3 has 13 amino acids. As DNA, the CDR3 is TGTGCCAGCAGTTCAGGGGACCAAGAGACCCAGTACTTC. Its protein product is CASSSGDQETQYF.

The chain uses TRBV3-1 (or the pseudogene TRBV3-2) and TRBJ2-3; possibly TRBD1 for D (5 bases). V was clipped by 0 bases and J by 6 bases, with 13 bases between them. Germline values: CDR1 LGHDT, CDR2 YNNKEL (reference sequence). CDR3 length: 15 amino acids. This chain's CDR3 is CASSQDRFRADTQYF. CDR3 in DNA: TGTGCCAGCAGCCAAGATAGGTTCAGGGCTGATACGCAGTATTTT.

The chain employs TRBV10-3 and TRBJ2-5; TRBD2 matches 10 bases. Unmatched junction bases numbered 10, after V lost 7 bases and J lost 2 bases. The germline gives CDR1 ENHRY, CDR2 SYGVKD. The length of the CDR3 is 16 residues. CDR3 bases: TGTGCCATCACCCAATCGGCTAGCGGGAGTCAAGAGACCCAGTACTTC. Protein: CAITQSASGSQETQYF.

The V and J genes are TRBV11-2 and TRBJ2-4, with 7 bases that match TRBD1. Per the germline V gene, CDR1 is SGHAT and CDR2 is FQNNGV. The CDR3 totals 13 residues. V lost 5 bases to trimming and J lost 5 bases; unmatched junction nucleotides: 3. This chain's CDR3 is CASSPDRENIQYF. The CDR3 nucleotides read TGTGCCAGCAGCCCCGACAGGGAAAACATTCAGTACTTC. Full variable domain (remainder filled in from reference TRBV11-2 and TRBJ2-4): EAGVAQSPRYKIIEKRQSVAFWCNPISGHATLYWYQQILGQGPKLLIQFQNNGVVDDSQLPKDRFSAERLKGVDSTLKIQPAKLEDSAVYLCASSPDRENIQYFGAGTRLSVL.

The J gene is TRBJ2-2, the V gene TRBV7-2, with D possibly being TRBD1 (6 bases). Germline lookup yields CDR1 SGHTA and CDR2 FQGNSA. The CDR3 covers 13 residues. V was pared by 6 bases and J by 4 bases, with 9 bases between. DNA for the CDR3: TGTGCCAGCAGTCTAGGGGGCACCGGGGAGCTGTTTTTT. It codes for CASSLGGTGELFF.

V is TRBV20-1 and J is TRBJ2-7; 10 bases fit TRBD1. CDR3 size: 15 residues. CDR1 DFQATT and CDR2 SNEGSKA come from the germline V gene (reference sequence). V shed 3 bases, J shed 3 bases, and the junction held 8 bases outside the gene matches. The CDR3 region is CSASPRQGAIYEQYF. CDR3 bases: TGCAGTGCTAGTCCCCGACAGGGGGCTATCTACGAGCAGTACTTC.

V and J are TRBV6-2 or TRBV6-3 and TRBJ2-1; a weak D match, TRBD2 (5 bases). The germline V gene encodes CDR1 MNHEY and CDR2 SVGEGT. With 2 bases removed from V and 0 bases from J, the gap between germline ends came to 17 bases. This CDR3 region has 18 residues. The DNA of the CDR3 is TGTGCCAGCAGTTACGTACGTGAGCGGTCGAGCTCCTACAATGAGCAGTTCTTC. Its translation is CASSYVRERSSSYNEQFF.

The chain joins TRBV2 to TRBJ2-1, with a tentative D call TRBD1 (6 bases). Germline CDR1 is SNHLY and CDR2 is FYNNEI. V dropped 6 bases and J dropped 0 bases, with 9 bases sitting between them. This CDR3 is built from 14 residues. The CDR3 DNA follows: TGTGCCAGCAGCCAGGACAGCTCCTACAATGAGCAGTTCTTC. Amino acid sequence: CASSQDSSYNEQFF.

The V and J genes are TRBV11-3 and TRBJ1-3; perhaps TRBD1 as D (5 bases). Germline CDR1 reads SGHNT; CDR2 reads YENEEA. Trimming removed 5 bases from V and 3 bases from J, with 20 bases in between. The CDR3 sequence is 17 residues long. CDR3: CASSAVAQGFSGNTIYF. In DNA form, the CDR3 reads TGTGCCAGCAGCGCCGTCGCCCAGGGATTTAGTGGAAACACCATATATTTT.

The chain carries TRBV9 and TRBJ1-4; TRBD1 aligns across 7 bases. With V trimmed by 1 base and J by 7 bases, 7 bases remained unmatched. This CDR3 region has 15 residues. Germline V gene sequence: CDR1 SGDLS, CDR2 YYNGEE. DNA for the CDR3: TGTGCCAGCAGCGTATCGGGGACAGAGGCTGAAAAACTGTTTTTT. This encodes CASSVSGTEAEKLFF.

The chain recombines TRBV10-2 with TRBJ2-2; D remains ambiguous. In germline, CDR1 is WSHSY, CDR2 SAAADI. V lost 4 bases, J lost 3 bases, and 9 bases lay in between. This CDR3 is 14 amino acids long. The CDR3 loop reads CASSVGAYTGELFF. The CDR3 nucleotides read TGCGCCAGCAGTGTTGGAGCCTACACCGGGGAGCTGTTTTTT.

The V gene is TRBV7-9, the J gene TRBJ1-2; 7 bases match TRBD1. This CDR3 spans 14 amino acids. V lost 3 bases and J lost 2; bases outside the gene matches: 3. Germline V gene sequence: CDR1 SEHNR, CDR2 FQNEAQ (reference sequence). DNA of the CDR3: TGTGCCAGCAGCTTGGGGGACAGAAACTATGGCTACACCTTC. Encoded protein: CASSLGDRNYGYTF.

This chain joins TRBV27 and TRBJ2-1; TRBD1 matches at 7 bases. Germline V gives CDR1 MNHEY, CDR2 SMNVEV (reference sequence). V was pared by 6 bases and J by 7 bases, with 12 bases of the junction left unmatched. The CDR3 sequence is 15 residues long. The CDR3 bases are TGTGCCAGCAGCCTCCGAAGACAGGGTTGGAATGAGCAGTTCTTC. Encoded protein: CASSLRRQGWNEQFF.

V is TRBV7-9 and J is TRBJ2-7, with a tentative D call TRBD2 (7 bases). The germline CDR1 and CDR2 sequences are SEHNR and FQNEAQ (reference sequence). This CDR3 is 15 amino acids long. V was trimmed by 5 bases and J by 2 bases, leaving 16 bases between them. DNA for the CDR3: TGTGCCAGCAGCGCCCTCGGGGGGCCCCCCTACGAGCAGTACTTC. It is translated as CASSALGGPPYEQYF.

This clone has a single count. J is TRBJ2-7 and V is TRBV3-1 (or the pseudogene TRBV3-2), with 10 bases identical to TRBD1. After removal of 2 bases from V and 5 bases from J, the junction contained 9 bases not matched to a gene. Germline CDR1 and CDR2: LGHDT and YNNKEL (reference sequence). This CDR3 has 16 amino acids. The DNA of the CDR3 is TGTGCCAGCAGCCAAAGTTCCGGGACAGGGGTCGACGAGCAGTACTTC. Encoded protein: CASSQSSGTGVDEQYF.

The CDR3, as DNA: TGCGCCAGCAGCTTGGTACAGCCCACAGTTTATGGCTACACCTTC. Translated: CASSLVQPTVYGYTF. The gene calls are TRBV5-1 and TRBJ1-2; D remains unclear. CDR1 is SGHRS and CDR2 is YFSETQ in the germline V gene. The CDR3 consists of 15 residues. V was pared by 0 bases and J by 5 bases, with 14 bases between.

This chain joins TRBV12-2 and TRBJ1-6. TRBV12-2 is marked as a pseudogene. This CDR3 contains 15 residues. DNA of the CDR3: TGTGCAAGTCGCCCGTACGGGACTACTAATTCACCCCTCCACTTT. It translates to CASRPYGTTNSPLHF.

V gene TRBV10-3 combines with J gene TRBJ1-3; TRBD1 matches 7 bases. The CDR3 extends over 14 amino acids. After removal of 6 bases from V and 4 bases from J, the junction contained 6 bases not matched to a gene. Germline values: CDR1 ENHRY, CDR2 SYGVKD. The CDR3 bases are TGTGCCATCAGGAGTGACAGGGAAGGAAACACCATATATTTT. The encoded protein is CAIRSDREGNTIYF.

The rearrangement joins TRBV3-1 (or the pseudogene TRBV3-2) to TRBJ2-7; 10 nucleotides line up with TRBD2. The CDR3 spans 16 residues. The J segment lost 3 bases and the V segment lost 4 bases, leaving 9 bases of the junction unmatched. Germline CDR1 is LGHDT and CDR2 is YNNKEL (reference sequence). The CDR3 DNA reads as TGTGCCAGCAGCCCGGCTAGCGGGAGACTGGGCTACGAGCAGTACTTC. Its translation: CASSPASGRLGYEQYF.

V is TRBV20-1 and J is TRBJ1-1; TRBD1 agrees at 7 bases. V trimming: 3 bases; J trimming: 10 bases; junction bases outside the gene matches: 14. Per the germline V gene, CDR1 is DFQATT and CDR2 is SNEGSKA (reference sequence). The CDR3 is made up of 14 amino acids. CDR3 sequence (DNA): TGCAGTGCTAGTGCCCCCGACAGGGAAGAGGGAGCTTTCTTT. Translation: CSASAPDREEGAFF.

The chain employs TRBV11-3 and TRBJ1-1; 8 bases are a match to TRBD1. This CDR3 contains 15 residues. CDR1 and CDR2 (germline): SGHNT, YENEEA. Germline trimming cut 1 base from V and 4 bases from J; bases unmatched to any gene: 5. The CDR3 is CASSLVWDRTTEAFF. The CDR3 DNA is TGTGCCAGCAGCTTAGTTTGGGACAGGACCACTGAAGCTTTCTTT.